A single sample gave rise to the 21 T cell receptor beta chains below, sequenced in a study of beta chain features in type 1 diabetes. Reverse transcription of all isolated RNA meant that expressed TCRB transcripts were sequenced. The repertoire was sequenced with immunoSEQ multiplex PCR; TCRdb's copy has only in-frame clones and lacks some. The profile shows some 360,000 clones, roughly a fifth of them singletons. Sequencing was performed on naive CD4+ T cells from blood. These receptors originate from a woman younger than 30 in good health.

This clone has more than one count but fewer than ten. The chain couples TRBV5-1 to TRBJ2-7; 7 positions agree with TRBD2. V trimming: 4 bases; J trimming: 0 bases; junction bases outside the gene matches: 10. CDR1 and CDR2 from the germline V gene are SGHRS and YFSETQ. CDR3 size: 16 residues. This CDR3 is CASSPYPRGSSYEQYF. The DNA of the CDR3 is TGCGCCAGCAGCCCTTATCCGCGGGGGAGCTCCTACGAGCAGTACTTC.

This clone was counted between two and nine times. The CDR3: CASSRGALSVAFF. CDR3 DNA: TGTGCCAGCAGCAGGGGTGCACTGTCAGTGGCTTTCTTT. J is TRBJ1-1 and V is TRBV5-4, with a weak D call TRBD1 (5 bases). The CDR3 extends over 13 amino acids. Trimming removed 4 bases from V and 11 bases from J, with 18 bases in between. CDR1 is SGHNT, CDR2 YYREEE, per germline (reference sequence).

This chain connects TRBV19 to TRBJ1-2; perhaps TRBD1 as D (6 bases). Looked up from germline, CDR1 is LNHDA and CDR2 is SQIVND (reference sequence). CDR3 size: 15 residues. V was pared by 1 base and J by 3 bases, with 12 bases between. CDR3 protein: CASSIVAGADYGYTF. In nucleotides, the CDR3 is TGTGCCAGTAGTATAGTCGCAGGGGCGGACTATGGCTACACCTTC.

In its sample, this clone was seen a few times. The chain couples TRBV30 to TRBJ2-7; TRBD2 might be the D (5 bases). The CDR3 covers 14 residues. CDR1 is GTSNPN, CDR2 SVGIG, per germline (reference sequence). Trimming removed 5 bases from V and 0 bases from J, with 14 bases in between. CDR3 residues: CAWRRGFVSYEQYF. The CDR3 nucleotides are TGTGCCTGGCGGAGAGGGTTTGTCTCCTACGAGCAGTACTTC.

This clone turned up a few times. The chain combines TRBV7-3 with TRBJ1-3; D unclear. Trimming removed 2 bases at V and 1 base at J, with 21 bases between. The V gene's germline CDR1 is SGHTA and CDR2 FQGTGA. There are 19 residues in the CDR3. The DNA of the CDR3 is TGTGCCAGCAGCTTAGTGACATCCTACGCTACTTCTTCTGGAAACACCATATATTTT. Its protein is CASSLVTSYATSSGNTIYF.

This clone was seen more than once but under ten times. V is TRBV4-3 and J is TRBJ2-3; 9 bases match TRBD2. V lost 0 bases and J lost 6; bases outside the gene matches: 10. CDR1 LGHNA and CDR2 YSLEER come from the germline V gene. CDR3 length equals 17 residues. This chain's CDR3 is CASSQELAGGGADTQYF. CDR3 nucleotide sequence: TGCGCCAGCAGCCAAGAGCTGGCAGGCGGGGGGGCGGATACGCAGTATTTT.

This clone has more than one count but fewer than ten. The V call is TRBV29-1, the J call TRBJ1-2; D unclear. V was clipped by 4 bases and J by 2 bases, with 8 bases between them. Germline CDR1 SQVTM, CDR2 ANQGSEA. This CDR3 region has 12 residues. The DNA of the CDR3 is TGCAGCGTTGCTGACGGGAACTATGGCTACACCTTC. It is translated as CSVADGNYGYTF.

The gene calls are TRBV9 and TRBJ1-5; no firm D call. The V gene's germline CDR1 is SGDLS and CDR2 YYNGEE. This CDR3 is 16 amino acids long. The V gene lost 4 bases and the J gene lost 2 bases, with 16 bases spanning the gap. The chain's CDR3 is CASSPQHSTGNQPQHF. The DNA of the CDR3 is TGTGCCAGCAGCCCCCAACACTCAACAGGCAATCAGCCCCAGCATTTT.

This clone was counted a few times. V gene TRBV29-1 combines with J gene TRBJ2-3; TRBD2 matches 8 bases. With 7 bases clipped from V and 3 bases from J, the junction kept 9 bases outside the gene matches. The CDR3 spans 14 residues. CDR1 is SQVTM, CDR2 ANQGSEA, per germline. The CDR3 sequence: CSARLALGTDTQYF. In DNA form, the CDR3 reads TGCAGCGCCAGACTAGCGCTGGGAACAGATACGCAGTATTTT.

The chain is built from TRBV11-2 and TRBJ2-1, with TRBD1 identical over 7 bases. The CDR3 has 15 amino acids. Per germline, CDR1 SGHAT and CDR2 FQNNGV. The trim removed 3 bases at V and 5 bases at J, leaving 7 bases unmatched. As DNA, the CDR3 is TGTGCCAGCAGCTTTATACAGGGGACCAACAATGAGCAGTTCTTC. Its protein is CASSFIQGTNNEQFF. The whole variable domain, remainder taken from reference TRBV11-2 and TRBJ2-1, is EAGVAQSPRYKIIEKRQSVAFWCNPISGHATLYWYQQILGQGPKLLIQFQNNGVVDDSQLPKDRFSAERLKGVDSTLKIQPAKLEDSAVYLCASSFIQGTNNEQFFGPGTRLTVL.

This clone turned up a few times. The chain recombines TRBV14 with TRBJ2-1, with TRBD2 matching over 14 bases. This CDR3 is 19 amino acids long. Germline V lookup: CDR1 SGHDN, CDR2 FVKESK. The junction had 10 bases not matched to a gene; V was cut back by 4 bases and J by 2 bases. The CDR3 DNA reads TGTGCCAGCAGCCTACTTCACGGGACTAGCGGGGGCCCCTACAATGAGCAGTTCTTC. Its protein product is CASSLLHGTSGGPYNEQFF.

The table lists this clone with a count of one. The rearrangement uses TRBV6-5 and TRBJ2-7, with 9 bases aligning to TRBD1. The ends lost 6 bases at V and 0 bases at J; junction bases unmatched: 6. The CDR3 consists of 15 residues. Germline V CDR1 and CDR2: MNHEY, SVGAGI. The CDR3 bases are TGTGCCAGCAGGAGGGGGACAGGGTTCTCCTACGAGCAGTACTTC. It specifies CASRRGTGFSYEQYF.

This clone was seen more than once but under ten times. The chain joins TRBV7-2 to TRBJ2-1; 7 bases map to TRBD2. Germline loops: CDR1 SGHTA, CDR2 FQGNSA. V shed 5 bases, J shed 4 bases, and the junction held 8 bases outside the gene matches. The CDR3 consists of 15 residues. The CDR3 loop is CASSPRTGGYNEQFF. CDR3 in DNA: TGTGCCAGCAGCCCGAGGACGGGGGGATACAATGAGCAGTTCTTC.

This clone showed up just a few times. The CDR3 sequence is CASSLAGGPGEQYF. The CDR3 DNA is TGTGCCAGCAGTCTAGCGGGGGGGCCGGGAGAGCAGTACTTC. The gene calls are TRBV25-1 and TRBJ2-7, with 12 bases fitting TRBD2. In germline, CDR1 is MGHDK, CDR2 SYGVNS. The CDR3 sequence is 14 residues long. Trimming at V came to 5 bases and at J to 7 bases, leaving 6 bases not matched to a gene.

The gene calls are TRBV30 and TRBJ1-1; 7 nucleotides match TRBD1. V was pared by 6 bases and J by 7 bases, with 8 bases of the junction left unmatched. Germline CDR1 reads GTSNPN; CDR2 reads SVGIG (reference sequence). The CDR3 runs to 12 residues. The CDR3 sequence is CACNRGGGEAFF. In DNA form, the CDR3 reads TGTGCCTGCAACAGGGGCGGAGGTGAAGCTTTCTTT.

This chain links TRBV18 with TRBJ2-1; maybe TRBD1 (5 bases). Germline loops: CDR1 KGHSH, CDR2 LQKENI. The CDR3 contains 16 residues. V lost 3 bases, J lost 0 bases, and 12 bases lay in between. The CDR3 here is CASSPNRQSSYNEQFF. CDR3 coding DNA: TGTGCCAGCTCACCTAACAGACAGAGCTCCTACAATGAGCAGTTCTTC.

A few counts support this clone. The V call is TRBV4-1, the J call TRBJ1-2; tentative D call: TRBD1 (5 bases). CDR1 is MGHRA, CDR2 YSYEKL, per germline. This CDR3 contains 13 residues. The V end was cut by 4 bases, the J end by 4 bases, with 10 bases between. CDR3 nucleotides: TGCGCCAGCAGCCTCCCGGGGGTCTATGGCTACACCTTC. This translates into CASSLPGVYGYTF.

Notes on this clone: The sample contains more than one DNA sequence encoding this CDR3. The chain uses TRBV30 and TRBJ2-5, with D perhaps TRBD2 (6 bases). CDR1 is GTSNPN and CDR2 is SVGIG in the germline V gene (reference sequence). The CDR3 spans 13 residues. Deletions cut 2 bases from V and 2 bases from J, with 9 bases between. The CDR3 reads CAWSRSGQETQYF. Here the CDR3 DNA reads TGTGCCTGGAGTAGGAGCGGGCAAGAGACCCAGTACTTC.

The J gene is TRBJ1-1, the V gene TRBV30, with 9 bases identical to TRBD1. Germline assignment: CDR1 GTSNPN and CDR2 SVGIG (reference sequence). This CDR3 contains 14 residues. Losses at the gene ends were 6 bases for V and 5 bases for J; bases not matched to a gene: 10. The CDR3 is CACPDRGRKTEAFF. The CDR3 DNA follows: TGTGCCTGCCCGGACAGGGGAAGGAAAACTGAAGCTTTCTTT.

The J gene is TRBJ2-2, the V gene TRBV7-9; TRBD1 aligns across 7 bases. The CDR3 runs 14 residues. V gave up 5 bases and J gave up 4 bases; unmatched junction bases: 4. Germline CDR1 SEHNR, CDR2 FQNEAQ (reference sequence). The CDR3 is CASSTTGATGELFF. The CDR3 nucleotides are TGTGCCAGCAGCACAACAGGGGCCACCGGGGAGCTGTTTTTT.

This clone showed up just a few times. The chain employs TRBV27 and TRBJ2-5; possibly TRBD2 for D (5 bases). Between the trimmed V and J ends, which lost 6 bases and 4 bases, there was a span of 18 bases. Per the germline V gene, CDR1 is MNHEY and CDR2 is SMNVEV (reference sequence). The CDR3 contains 15 residues. CDR3 sequence (DNA): TGTGCCAGCAGCCAGGTTCGGGATCTGGGAGAGACCCAGTACTTC. Translated, it gives CASSQVRDLGETQYF.